The rows below give T cell receptor beta chains drawn from one sample of a study of T cells after yellow fever vaccination. TCRdb passed the 5' RACE reads through MiXCR, listing each CDR3 protein once. The table lists 620,000 or so distinct CDR3 sequences, around an eighth of them singletons. The specimen was PBMCs, collected on the day of the yellow fever booster vaccination. These receptors all come from a man aged 25-45 years who received the YFV17D yellow fever vaccine. Both conserved end residues are part of each CDR3. D genes are given only for firm matches. A clone size is listed for some rows: how often the clone was seen (once, few, many), or a class if it is expanded.

J gene: TRBJ2-5
V gene: TRBV20-1
clone size: few
D gene: NA
CDR3 protein: CSGGYQETQYF
CDR3 DNA: TGCAGTGGGGGGTACCAAGAGACCCAGTACTTC

J gene: TRBJ2-3
V gene: TRBV20-1
clone size: NA
D gene: NA
CDR3 protein: CSASAVLSTDTQYF
CDR3 DNA: TGCAGTGCTAGTGCGGTACTCAGCACAGATACGCAGTATTTT

J gene: TRBJ2-1
V gene: TRBV24-1
clone size: few
D gene: NA
CDR3 protein: CAPPDGGRVFSGSYNEQFF
CDR3 DNA: TGTGCCCCCCCGGATGGGGGGAGAGTTTTTAGTGGGTCCTACAATGAGCAGTTCTTC

J gene: TRBJ2-1
V gene: TRBV6-5
clone size: NA
D gene: TRBD2
CDR3 protein: CASSYIAAGDEQFF
CDR3 DNA: TGTGCCAGCAGTTACATTGCGGCGGGGGATGAGCAGTTCTTC

J gene: TRBJ2-1
V gene: TRBV7-4
clone size: NA
D gene: NA
CDR3 protein: CAIRTGKQSYNEQFF
CDR3 DNA: TGTGCCATCAGGACCGGGAAGCAGTCCTACAATGAGCAGTTCTTC

J gene: TRBJ1-1
V gene: TRBV3-1
clone size: few
D gene: NA
CDR3 protein: CASSQVQAATEAFF
CDR3 DNA: TGTGCCAGCAGCCAAGTGCAGGCGGCCACTGAAGCTTTCTTT

J gene: TRBJ2-5
V gene: TRBV3-1
clone size: NA
D gene: NA
CDR3 protein: CAANLRGSQETQYF
CDR3 DNA: TGTGCCGCCAACCTAAGAGGGAGTCAAGAGACCCAGTACTTC

J gene: TRBJ2-3
V gene: TRBV20-1
clone size: NA
D gene: TRBD2
CDR3 protein: CSATVTSGIEDTQYF
CDR3 DNA: TGCAGTGCTACCGTCACTAGCGGGATAGAGGATACGCAGTATTTT

J gene: TRBJ2-7
V gene: TRBV27
clone size: NA
D gene: NA
CDR3 protein: CASRLGAEQYF
CDR3 DNA: TGTGCCAGCAGGTTAGGGGCCGAGCAGTACTTC

J gene: TRBJ2-5
V gene: TRBV15
clone size: many
D gene: NA
CDR3 protein: CATNRDLSTQETQYF
CDR3 DNA: TGTGCCACCAACCGGGACCTTTCCACCCAAGAGACCCAGTACTTC

J gene: TRBJ1-2
V gene: TRBV20-1
clone size: NA
D gene: NA
CDR3 protein: CSANNFRGYTF
CDR3 DNA: TGCAGTGCTAATAATTTCAGGGGCTACACCTTC

J gene: TRBJ1-5
V gene: TRBV6-5
clone size: few
D gene: NA
CDR3 protein: CASSSHNSNQPQHF
CDR3 DNA: TGTGCCAGCAGTTCCCATAATAGCAATCAGCCCCAGCATTTT

J gene: TRBJ2-1
V gene: TRBV4-2
clone size: NA
D gene: TRBD2
CDR3 protein: CASSQDPGGTSGTNEQFF
CDR3 DNA: TGTGCCAGCAGCCAAGATCCTGGGGGGACTAGCGGAACTAATGAGCAGTTCTTC

J gene: TRBJ2-1
V gene: TRBV5-1
clone size: NA
D gene: TRBD2
CDR3 protein: CASSLTGTSGNEQFF
CDR3 DNA: TGCGCCAGCAGCCTAACCGGGACTAGCGGCAATGAGCAGTTCTTC

J gene: TRBJ2-5
V gene: TRBV5-1
clone size: many
D gene: NA
CDR3 protein: CASSLGVDAQFQETQYF
CDR3 DNA: TGCGCCAGCAGCTTGGGGGTTGACGCGCAGTTCCAAGAGACCCAGTACTTC

J gene: TRBJ2-2
V gene: TRBV28
clone size: few
D gene: TRBD2
CDR3 protein: CASSLLLADANTGELFF
CDR3 DNA: TGTGCCAGCAGTTTATTACTAGCGGACGCGAACACCGGGGAGCTGTTTTTT

J gene: TRBJ1-2
V gene: TRBV20-1
clone size: NA
D gene: NA
CDR3 protein: CSASPRAGAQGYTF
CDR3 DNA: TGCAGTGCTAGTCCCAGGGCGGGGGCGCAGGGCTACACCTTC

J gene: TRBJ2-1
V gene: TRBV7-2
clone size: few
D gene: NA
CDR3 protein: CASSQTGTYNEQFF
CDR3 DNA: TGTGCCAGCAGCCAAACAGGGACCTACAATGAGCAGTTCTTC

J gene: TRBJ2-5
V gene: TRBV19
clone size: few
D gene: NA
CDR3 protein: CASSIFPGRETQYF
CDR3 DNA: TGTGCCAGTAGTATCTTTCCAGGGCGGGAGACCCAGTACTTC

J gene: TRBJ2-1
V gene: TRBV30
clone size: few
D gene: NA
CDR3 protein: CAWSVRLNYNEQFF
CDR3 DNA: TGTGCCTGGAGTGTTCGACTTAACTACAATGAGCAGTTCTTC

J gene: TRBJ2-6
V gene: TRBV27
clone size: few
D gene: NA
CDR3 protein: CASSFGFLSSGANVLTF
CDR3 DNA: TGTGCCAGCAGTTTCGGGTTCCTCTCCTCTGGGGCCAACGTCCTGACTTTC

J gene: TRBJ2-3
V gene: TRBV12-3/TRBV12-4
clone size: many
D gene: NA
CDR3 protein: CASRATRTRTDTQYF
CDR3 DNA: TGTGCCAGCAGAGCAACCCGGACCCGCACAGATACGCAGTATTTT

J gene: TRBJ1-1
V gene: TRBV25-1
clone size: few
D gene: NA
CDR3 protein: CASVGRSGGGEAFF
CDR3 DNA: TGTGCCAGTGTGGGTCGTAGCGGGGGAGGTGAAGCTTTCTTT

J gene: TRBJ2-4
V gene: TRBV11-2
clone size: few
D gene: NA
CDR3 protein: CASSPSLRLAKNIQYF
CDR3 DNA: TGTGCCAGCAGCCCCTCCCTGAGATTAGCCAAAAACATTCAGTACTTC

J gene: TRBJ1-2
V gene: TRBV4-2
clone size: NA
D gene: NA
CDR3 protein: CASSPRGGKRVGYTF
CDR3 DNA: TGTGCCAGCTCTCCGCGGGGGGGGAAACGGGTCGGCTACACCTTC

J gene: TRBJ1-2
V gene: TRBV20-1
clone size: NA
D gene: NA
CDR3 protein: CSARRGGDYGYTF
CDR3 DNA: TGCAGTGCTAGACGCGGGGGCGACTATGGCTACACCTTC

J gene: TRBJ2-7
V gene: TRBV6-2/TRBV6-3
clone size: NA
D gene: NA
CDR3 protein: CASSYPAPYEQYF
CDR3 DNA: TGTGCCAGCAGTTACCCGGCCCCCTACGAGCAGTACTTC

J gene: TRBJ2-2
V gene: TRBV5-1
clone size: few
D gene: NA
CDR3 protein: CASGETGELFF
CDR3 DNA: TGCGCCAGTGGAGAGACCGGGGAGCTGTTTTTT

J gene: TRBJ2-7
V gene: TRBV6-5
clone size: few
D gene: TRBD2
CDR3 protein: CASSYSAGGGEQYF
CDR3 DNA: TGTGCCAGCAGTTACTCCGCGGGGGGGGGCGAGCAGTACTTC

J gene: TRBJ1-4
V gene: TRBV20-1
clone size: few
D gene: NA
CDR3 protein: CSAWDVVNEKLFF
CDR3 DNA: TGCAGTGCTTGGGACGTCGTCAATGAAAAACTGTTTTTT

J gene: TRBJ2-2
V gene: TRBV6-5
clone size: NA
D gene: NA
CDR3 protein: CASSYFRVGTGELFF
CDR3 DNA: TGTGCCAGCAGTTACTTCAGGGTCGGTACCGGGGAGCTGTTTTTT

J gene: TRBJ2-3
V gene: TRBV28
clone size: NA
D gene: NA
CDR3 protein: CASSGILRDFTDTQYF
CDR3 DNA: TGTGCCAGCAGTGGCATACTCAGGGACTTCACAGATACGCAGTATTTT